This T cell receptor beta chain was captured in a study of beta chain features in type 1 diabetes. cDNA synthesis used the whole RNA isolate, giving expressed TCRB sequences. The assay was immunoSEQ multiplex PCR, and TCRdb's table has in-frame clones only and misses some. The data show tens of thousands of clones, under 35% seen once. Study findings and constraints: Possibly, sequencing cDNA over-represented cells that had high TCR expression levels.

V was pared by 4 bases and J by 0 bases, with 6 bases between. Germline V gene sequence: CDR1 LGHNA, CDR2 YSLEER. The CDR3 sequence is 13 residues long. Post-sort purity exceeded 98% for all sorted populations. Remarks on this clone: The antigen is unknown.

Sequenced: stem cell memory CD4+ T cells from blood. This TCR was sampled from a woman aged 18-29 years in good health. This chain joins TRBV4-3 and TRBJ2-5; no firm D call. In DNA, the CDR3 is TGCGCCAGCAGCCTGACACACCAAGAGACCCAGTACTTC. It encodes CASSLTHQETQYF.